Listed below are T cell receptor beta chains from one sample, sequenced in a study of T-cell memory formation after mild COVID-19. TCRdb re-derived calls from the 5' RACE reads in MiXCR, one entry per CDR3 protein. The table includes 250,000 or so distinct CDR3 sequences, under 20% detected once. Sequencing was done on a sample of PBMCs or a T cell subset sorted from them (not recorded which). The receptors derive from a man aged 18 to 29 who had mild COVID-19 (a few samples of this study predate the infection). Cell type and time point are not known. The CDR3 runs from the conserved cysteine through the conserved F or W. Each record gives: V gene, D gene, clone size, J gene, CDR3 DNA, CDR3 protein. The D gene is left open where the match is weak. Rows may omit the clone size; those that give it use once, few, many or a size class.

TRBV5-1,-,few,TRBJ2-2,TGCGCCAGCAGCGCGGGACGGGCGAACACCGGGGAGCTGTTTTTT,CASSAGRANTGELFF
TRBV3-1,-,-,TRBJ1-1,TGTGCCAGCAGCCTCGGATCGGGCCTGGGGGCTGAAGCTTTCTTT,CASSLGSGLGAEAFF
TRBV7-2,TRBD2,few,TRBJ2-7,TGTGCCAGCAGCTTAGTCGCCCCCCAAAGCGGGGGGGTCTCCTACGAGCAGTACTTC,CASSLVAPQSGGVSYEQYF
TRBV6-5,TRBD1,few,TRBJ2-3,TGTGCCAGCAGTCTACGCGCCGGGACAGAAGTATCAGATACGCAGTATTTT,CASSLRAGTEVSDTQYF
TRBV12-5,TRBD1,few,TRBJ1-1,TGTGCTAGTGGTCCCGGGACAGGGGTTTCGGGCACTGAAGCTTTCTTT,CASGPGTGVSGTEAFF
TRBV11-2,-,few,TRBJ1-1,TGTGCCAGCAGCGGCCGAATTACAGGGCGGATCACTGAAGCTTTCTTT,CASSGRITGRITEAFF
TRBV7-2,-,-,TRBJ2-7,TGTGCCAGCAGCACCGGGACCAACTACGAGCAGTACTTC,CASSTGTNYEQYF
TRBV6-6,-,few,TRBJ1-6,TGTGCCAGCAGGCAGGGAGATAATTCACCCCTCCACTTT,CASRQGDNSPLHF
TRBV18,TRBD1,-,TRBJ2-7,TGTGCCAGCTCAGTATCCGACAGGGCAGTAACCTACGAGCAGTACTTC,CASSVSDRAVTYEQYF
TRBV3-1,TRBD2,once,TRBJ2-2,TGTGCCAGCAGTATAGCGGGAGTCGGGGAGCTGTTTTTT,CASSIAGVGELFF
TRBV5-1,TRBD1,-,TRBJ1-2,TGCGCCAGCAGCCTAGACAGGGTCGAAAATGGCTACACCTTC,CASSLDRVENGYTF
TRBV27,-,-,TRBJ2-1,TGTGCCAGCAGTATCCAGATGAGCAATGTAGGGCAGTTCTTC,CASSIQMSNVGQFF
TRBV5-4,-,-,TRBJ2-1,TGTGCCAGCAGCCCTTCCTTAAGGGACTCCTACAATGAGCAGTTCTTC,CASSPSLRDSYNEQFF
TRBV12-3/TRBV12-4,-,few,TRBJ1-4,TGTGCCAGCAGCCTGGGGCCTAGGACTAATGAAAAACTGTTTTTT,CASSLGPRTNEKLFF
TRBV9,TRBD1,-,TRBJ2-7,TGTGCCAGCAGCCCCCACGGGACAGGTTTCGAGCAGTACTTC,CASSPHGTGFEQYF
TRBV7-2,-,many,TRBJ1-6,TGTGCCAGCAGCTTACAGGGTAATTCACCCCTCCACTTT,CASSLQGNSPLHF
TRBV6-5,-,-,TRBJ2-2,TGTGCCAGCAGTCGTCTCAGGGATTCCACCGGGGAGCTGTTTTTT,CASSRLRDSTGELFF
TRBV7-2,TRBD1,-,TRBJ1-6,TGTGCCAGCAGGCGTACAGGGGCCGCACTTCGTAATTCACCCCTCCACTTT,CASRRTGAALRNSPLHF
TRBV28,-,many,TRBJ1-5,TGTGCCAGCAGTAGAAGGCAGCCCCTTTCTAATCAGCCCCAGCATTTT,CASSRRQPLSNQPQHF
TRBV24-1,TRBD2,few,TRBJ2-2,TGTGCCACCAGTGATCCAACCAGGGACTACACGAACACCGGGGAGCTGTTTTTT,CATSDPTRDYTNTGELFF
TRBV28,-,-,TRBJ2-5,TGTGCCAGCACCTTCGGGGCAGGGGTTCCGGAGACCCAGTACTTC,CASTFGAGVPETQYF
TRBV11-2,TRBD1,-,TRBJ1-2,TGTGCCAGTCAGCCCGACAGGGGCCCCTGGGGCTACACCTTC,CASQPDRGPWGYTF
TRBV21-1,-,few,TRBJ2-3,TGTGCCAGCAGCAAAGAAAGACTAGCGGGGGGGAATAGCACAGATACGCAGTATTTT,CASSKERLAGGNSTDTQYF
TRBV10-3,TRBD1,few,TRBJ2-5,TGTGCCATCAGTGATCAATACAGGGGCCTGGAAGAGACCCAGTACTTC,CAISDQYRGLEETQYF
TRBV12-3/TRBV12-4,-,few,TRBJ2-1,TGTGCCAGCAGTTTAGCGGTGGTTGAGCAGTTCTTC,CASSLAVVEQFF
TRBV5-6,-,-,TRBJ1-1,TGTGCCAGCAGCTTCGGGGCCGAGGCCACTGAAGCTTTCTTT,CASSFGAEATEAFF
TRBV9,TRBD2,few,TRBJ2-7,TGTGCCAGCAGCCGACTAGCGGGGAGCTACGAGCAGTACTTC,CASSRLAGSYEQYF
TRBV5-6,-,few,TRBJ2-4,TGTGCCAGCAGCTTGATAGGGATCAGCATTCAGTACTTC,CASSLIGISIQYF
TRBV4-1,-,few,TRBJ2-1,TGCGCCAGCAGCCTTCTCAACGTTGGGGAGCAGTTCTTC,CASSLLNVGEQFF
TRBV7-9,TRBD1,-,TRBJ1-3,TGTGCCAGCAGCCCGATATGGGGCCCAGGGACAGCGGGGGGAAACACCATATATTTT,CASSPIWGPGTAGGNTIYF
TRBV6-1,-,-,TRBJ1-5,TGTGCCAGCAGTGAAGCGAAGGTTTTGAGGAATCAGCCCCAGCATTTT,CASSEAKVLRNQPQHF
TRBV29-1,-,few,TRBJ2-1,TGCAGCGTTGAGGATAGCTCCTACAATGAGCAGTTCTTC,CSVEDSSYNEQFF